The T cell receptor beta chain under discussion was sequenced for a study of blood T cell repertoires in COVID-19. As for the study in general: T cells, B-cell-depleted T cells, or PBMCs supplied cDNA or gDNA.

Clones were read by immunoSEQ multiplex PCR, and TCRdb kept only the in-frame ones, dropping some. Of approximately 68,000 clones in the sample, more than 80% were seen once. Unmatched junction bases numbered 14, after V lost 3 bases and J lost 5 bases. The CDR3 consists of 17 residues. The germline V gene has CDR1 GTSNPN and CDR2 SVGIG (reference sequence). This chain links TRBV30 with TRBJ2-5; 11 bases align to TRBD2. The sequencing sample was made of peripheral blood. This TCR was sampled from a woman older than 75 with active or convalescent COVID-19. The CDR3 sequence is CAWSDGTSGPLGETQYF. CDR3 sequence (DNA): TGTGCCTGGAGCGACGGGACTAGCGGCCCCTTGGGGGAGACCCAGTACTTC.